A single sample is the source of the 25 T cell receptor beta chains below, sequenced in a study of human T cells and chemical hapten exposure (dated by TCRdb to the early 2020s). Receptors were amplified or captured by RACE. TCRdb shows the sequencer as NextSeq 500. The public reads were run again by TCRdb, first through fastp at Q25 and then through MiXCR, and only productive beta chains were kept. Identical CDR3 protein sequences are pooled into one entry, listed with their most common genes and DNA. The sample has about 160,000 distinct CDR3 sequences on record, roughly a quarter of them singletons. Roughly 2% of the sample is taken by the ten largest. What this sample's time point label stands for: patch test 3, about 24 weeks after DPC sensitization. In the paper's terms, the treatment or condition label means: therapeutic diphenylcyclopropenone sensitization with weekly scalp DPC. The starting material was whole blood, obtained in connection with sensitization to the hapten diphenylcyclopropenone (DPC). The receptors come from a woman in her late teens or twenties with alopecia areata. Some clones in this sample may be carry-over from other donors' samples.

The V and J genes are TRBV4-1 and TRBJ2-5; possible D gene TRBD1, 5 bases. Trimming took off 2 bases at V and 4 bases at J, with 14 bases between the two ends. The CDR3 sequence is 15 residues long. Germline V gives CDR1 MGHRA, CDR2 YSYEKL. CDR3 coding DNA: TGCGCCAGCAGCCAAAGTGGGCTAGGGGTAGAGACCCAGTACTTC. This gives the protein CASSQSGLGVETQYF.

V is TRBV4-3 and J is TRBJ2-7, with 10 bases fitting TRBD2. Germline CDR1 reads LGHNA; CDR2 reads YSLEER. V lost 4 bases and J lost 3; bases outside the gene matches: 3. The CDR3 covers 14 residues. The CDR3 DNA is TGCGCCAGCAGCCGGACTAGCGGATACTACGAGCAGTACTTC. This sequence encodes CASSRTSGYYEQYF.

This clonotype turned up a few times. The CDR3 reads CSVGRTVNTGELFF. The CDR3, as DNA: TGCAGCGTTGGACGGACAGTAAACACCGGGGAGCTGTTTTTT. The chain employs TRBV29-1 and TRBJ2-2; weak D call: TRBD1 (6 bases). CDR1 and CDR2 from the germline V gene are SQVTM and ANQGSEA. V dropped 4 bases and J dropped 2 bases, with 11 bases sitting between them. The CDR3 is made up of 14 amino acids.

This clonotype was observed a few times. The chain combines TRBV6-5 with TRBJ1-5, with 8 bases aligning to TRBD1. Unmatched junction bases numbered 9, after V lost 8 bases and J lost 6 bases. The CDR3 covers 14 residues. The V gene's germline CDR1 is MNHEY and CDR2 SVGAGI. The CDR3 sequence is CASHPGQGSQPQHF. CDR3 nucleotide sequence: TGTGCCAGCCACCCAGGACAGGGTAGTCAGCCCCAGCATTTT.

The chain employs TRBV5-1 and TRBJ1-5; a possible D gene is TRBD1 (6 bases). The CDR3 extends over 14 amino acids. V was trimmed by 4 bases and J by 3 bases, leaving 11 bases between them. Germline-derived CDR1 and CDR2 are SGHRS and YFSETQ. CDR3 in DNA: TGCGCCAGCAGCCTGGGGGCTCCCAATCAGCCCCAGCATTTT. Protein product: CASSLGAPNQPQHF.

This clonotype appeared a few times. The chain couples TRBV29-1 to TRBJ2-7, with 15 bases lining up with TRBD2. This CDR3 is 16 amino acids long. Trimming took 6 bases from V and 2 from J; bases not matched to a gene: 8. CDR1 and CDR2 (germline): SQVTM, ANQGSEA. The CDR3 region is CSVRGLAGGIAYEQYF. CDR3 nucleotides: TGCAGCGTACGAGGACTAGCGGGAGGGATAGCCTACGAGCAGTACTTC.

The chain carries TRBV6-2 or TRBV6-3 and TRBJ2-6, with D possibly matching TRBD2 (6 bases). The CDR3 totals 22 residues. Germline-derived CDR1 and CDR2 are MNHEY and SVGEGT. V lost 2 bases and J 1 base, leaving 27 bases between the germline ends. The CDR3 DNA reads TGTGCCAGCAGTTACACTAGCAGGGTCCAAGGCCTGCGGGGTTCTGGGGCCAACGTCCTGACTTTC. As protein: CASSYTSRVQGLRGSGANVLTF.

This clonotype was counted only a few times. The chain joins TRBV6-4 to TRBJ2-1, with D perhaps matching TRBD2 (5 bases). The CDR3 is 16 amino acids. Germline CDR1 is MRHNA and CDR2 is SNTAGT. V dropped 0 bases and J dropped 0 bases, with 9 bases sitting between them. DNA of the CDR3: TGTGCCAGCAGTGACTCCCTAGCTTCCTCCTACAATGAGCAGTTCTTC. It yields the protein CASSDSLASSYNEQFF.

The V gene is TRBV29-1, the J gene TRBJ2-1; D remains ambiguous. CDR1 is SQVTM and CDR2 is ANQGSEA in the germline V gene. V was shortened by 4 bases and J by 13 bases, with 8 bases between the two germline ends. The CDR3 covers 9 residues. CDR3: CSVARPQFF. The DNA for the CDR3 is TGCAGCGTTGCGAGACCTCAGTTCTTC.

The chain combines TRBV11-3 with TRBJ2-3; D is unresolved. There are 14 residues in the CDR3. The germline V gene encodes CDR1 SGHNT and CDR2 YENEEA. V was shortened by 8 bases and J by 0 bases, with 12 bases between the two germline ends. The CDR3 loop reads CASSPHYSTDTQYF. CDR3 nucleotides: TGTGCCAGCTCCCCGCATTATAGCACAGATACGCAGTATTTT. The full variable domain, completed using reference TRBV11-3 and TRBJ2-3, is EAGVVQSPRYKIIEKKQPVAFWCNPISGHNTLYWYLQNLGQGPELLIRYENEEAVDDSQLPKDRFSAERLKGVDSTLKIQPAELGDSAVYLCASSPHYSTDTQYFGPGTRLTVL.

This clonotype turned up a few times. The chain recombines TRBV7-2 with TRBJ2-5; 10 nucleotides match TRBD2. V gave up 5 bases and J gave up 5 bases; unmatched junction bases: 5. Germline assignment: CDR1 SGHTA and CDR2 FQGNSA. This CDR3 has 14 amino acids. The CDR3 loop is CASSQSGRGETQYF. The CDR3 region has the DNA TGTGCCAGCAGCCAAAGCGGGAGGGGGGAGACCCAGTACTTC.

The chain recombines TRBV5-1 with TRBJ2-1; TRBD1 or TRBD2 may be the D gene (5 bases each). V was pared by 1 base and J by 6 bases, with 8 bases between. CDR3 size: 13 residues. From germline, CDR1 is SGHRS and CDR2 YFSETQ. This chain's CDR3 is CASSLRGGNEQFF. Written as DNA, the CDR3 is TGCGCCAGCAGCTTGCGGGGCGGCAATGAGCAGTTCTTC.

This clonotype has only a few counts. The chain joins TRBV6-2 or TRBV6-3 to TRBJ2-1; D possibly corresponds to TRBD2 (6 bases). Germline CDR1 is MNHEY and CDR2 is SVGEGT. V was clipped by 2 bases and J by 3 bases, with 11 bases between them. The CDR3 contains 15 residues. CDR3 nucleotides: TGTGCCAGCAGTTACGGGGGGATCATCTACAATGAGCAGTTCTTC. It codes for CASSYGGIIYNEQFF.

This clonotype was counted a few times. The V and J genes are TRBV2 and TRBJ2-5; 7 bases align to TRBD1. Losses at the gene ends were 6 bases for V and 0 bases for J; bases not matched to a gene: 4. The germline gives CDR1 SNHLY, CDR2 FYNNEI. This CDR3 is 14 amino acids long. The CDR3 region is CASRGQTYQETQYF. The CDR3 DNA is TGTGCCAGCAGGGGACAGACGTACCAAGAGACCCAGTACTTC. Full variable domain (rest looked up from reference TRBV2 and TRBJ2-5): EPEVTQTPSHQVTQMGQEVILRCVPISNHLYFYWYRQILGQKVEFLVSFYNNEISEKSEIFDDQFSVERPDGSNFTLKIRSTKLEDSAMYFCASRGQTYQETQYFGPGTRLLVL.

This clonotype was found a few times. CDR3 DNA: TGTGCCAGCAGCAGACAGGGGAGAGACTACGAGCAGTACTTC. Translated, it gives CASSRQGRDYEQYF. The rearrangement joins TRBV5-4 to TRBJ2-7; 8 bases match TRBD1. This CDR3 region has 14 residues. With V trimmed by 4 bases and J by 3 bases, 6 bases remained unmatched. Germline CDR1 SGHNT, CDR2 YYREEE (reference sequence).

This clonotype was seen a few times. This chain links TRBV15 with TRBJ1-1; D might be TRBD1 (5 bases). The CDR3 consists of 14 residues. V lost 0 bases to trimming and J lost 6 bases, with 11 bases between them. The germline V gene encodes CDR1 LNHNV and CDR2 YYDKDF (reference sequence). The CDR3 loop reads CATSRDAGVSEAFF. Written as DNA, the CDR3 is TGTGCCACCAGCAGAGATGCGGGGGTATCTGAAGCTTTCTTT.

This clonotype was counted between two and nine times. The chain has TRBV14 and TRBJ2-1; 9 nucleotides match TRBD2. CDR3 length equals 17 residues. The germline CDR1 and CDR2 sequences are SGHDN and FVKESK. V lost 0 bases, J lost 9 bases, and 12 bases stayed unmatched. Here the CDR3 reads CASSQDRGKRGVSEQFF. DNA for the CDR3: TGTGCCAGCAGCCAAGATAGAGGAAAGCGGGGGGTCAGTGAGCAGTTCTTC.

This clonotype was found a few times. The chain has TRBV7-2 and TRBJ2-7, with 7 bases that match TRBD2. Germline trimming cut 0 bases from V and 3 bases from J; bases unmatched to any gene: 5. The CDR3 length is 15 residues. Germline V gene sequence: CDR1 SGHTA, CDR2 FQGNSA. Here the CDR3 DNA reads TGTGCCAGCAGCTTAGCGCCCAGCGGGGACTACGAGCAGTACTTC. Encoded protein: CASSLAPSGDYEQYF.

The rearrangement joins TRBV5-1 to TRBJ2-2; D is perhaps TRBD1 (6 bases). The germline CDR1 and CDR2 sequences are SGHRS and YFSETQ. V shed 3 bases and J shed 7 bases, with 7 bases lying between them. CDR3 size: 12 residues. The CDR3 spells CASSSTGGELFF. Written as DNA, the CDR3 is TGCGCCAGCAGCTCGACAGGCGGGGAGCTGTTTTTT.

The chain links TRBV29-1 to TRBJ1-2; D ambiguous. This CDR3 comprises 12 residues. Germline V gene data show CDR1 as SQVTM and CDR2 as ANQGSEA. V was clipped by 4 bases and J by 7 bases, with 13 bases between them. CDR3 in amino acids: CSVGHPLGGYTF. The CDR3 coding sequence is TGCAGCGTTGGCCATCCATTGGGTGGCTACACCTTC. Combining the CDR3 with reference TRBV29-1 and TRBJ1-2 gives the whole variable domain SAVISQKPSRDICQRGTSLTIQCQVDSQVTMMFWYRQQPGQSLTLIATANQGSEATYESGFVIDKFPISRPNLTFSTLTVSNMSPEDSSIYLCSVGHPLGGYTFGSGTRLTVV.

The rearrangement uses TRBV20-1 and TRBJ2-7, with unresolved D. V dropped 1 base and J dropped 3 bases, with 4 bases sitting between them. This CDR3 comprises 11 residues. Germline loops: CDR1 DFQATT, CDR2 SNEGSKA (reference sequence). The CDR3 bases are TGCAGTGCTAGAGGTCGCTACGAGCAGTACTTC. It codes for CSARGRYEQYF.

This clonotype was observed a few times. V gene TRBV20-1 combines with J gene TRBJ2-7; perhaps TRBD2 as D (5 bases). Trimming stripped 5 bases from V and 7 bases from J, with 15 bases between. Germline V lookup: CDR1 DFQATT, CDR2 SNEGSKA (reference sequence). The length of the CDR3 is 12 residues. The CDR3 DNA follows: TGCAGTGCTCATTCGGGGTTCCGAGAGCAGTACTTC. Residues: CSAHSGFREQYF.

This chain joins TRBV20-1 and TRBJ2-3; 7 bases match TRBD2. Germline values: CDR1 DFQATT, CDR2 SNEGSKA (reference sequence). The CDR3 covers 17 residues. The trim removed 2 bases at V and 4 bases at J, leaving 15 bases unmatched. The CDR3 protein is CSARSPDQRGNADTQYF. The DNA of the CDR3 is TGCAGTGCTAGATCCCCCGACCAGCGGGGAAACGCAGATACGCAGTATTTT.

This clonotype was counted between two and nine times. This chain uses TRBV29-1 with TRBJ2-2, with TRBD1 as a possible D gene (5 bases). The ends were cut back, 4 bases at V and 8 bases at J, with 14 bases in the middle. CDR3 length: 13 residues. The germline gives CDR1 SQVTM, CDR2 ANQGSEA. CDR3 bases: TGCAGCGTTGCTCTGGGGCCAGGGGGGGAGCTGTTTTTT. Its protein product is CSVALGPGGELFF.

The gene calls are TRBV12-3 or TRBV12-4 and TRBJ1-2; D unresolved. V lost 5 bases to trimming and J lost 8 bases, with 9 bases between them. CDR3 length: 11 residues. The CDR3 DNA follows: TGTGCCAGCAGTCTAAAGGGAGGCTACACCTTC. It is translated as CASSLKGGYTF.